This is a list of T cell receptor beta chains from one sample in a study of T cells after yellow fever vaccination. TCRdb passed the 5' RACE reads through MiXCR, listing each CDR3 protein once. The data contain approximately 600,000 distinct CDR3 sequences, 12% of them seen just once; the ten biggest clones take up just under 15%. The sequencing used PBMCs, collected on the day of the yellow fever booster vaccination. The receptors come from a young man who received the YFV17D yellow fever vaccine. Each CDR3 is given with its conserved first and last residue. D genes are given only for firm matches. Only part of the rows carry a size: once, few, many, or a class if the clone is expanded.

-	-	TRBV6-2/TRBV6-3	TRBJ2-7	CASSYPDTSYEQYF	TGTGCCAGCAGTTACCCGGACACCTCCTACGAGCAGTACTTC
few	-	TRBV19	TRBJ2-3	CASSRARAPTDTQYF	TGTGCCAGTAGTAGGGCACGCGCTCCCACAGATACGCAGTATTTT
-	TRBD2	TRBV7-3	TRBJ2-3	CASSLKAGVDTQYF	TGTGCCAGCAGCTTAAAAGCGGGGGTAGATACGCAGTATTTT
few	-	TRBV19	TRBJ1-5	CASSMAGQPQHF	TGTGCCAGTAGTATGGCTGGACAGCCCCAGCATTTT
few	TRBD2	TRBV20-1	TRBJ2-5	CSVDPRTSGETQYF	TGCAGTGTCGACCCTAGGACTAGCGGAGAGACCCAGTACTTC
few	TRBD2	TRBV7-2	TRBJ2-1	CASSLGTSGRVYEQFF	TGTGCCAGCAGCCTCGGGACTAGCGGGAGGGTCTATGAGCAGTTCTTC
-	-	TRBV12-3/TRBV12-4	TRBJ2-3	CASSSRVSGFTDTQYF	TGTGCCAGCAGTTCCCGAGTTAGCGGATTCACAGATACGCAGTATTTT
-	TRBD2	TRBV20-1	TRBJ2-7	CSAASGSPHEQYF	TGCAGTGCTGCTAGCGGGAGTCCCCACGAGCAGTACTTC
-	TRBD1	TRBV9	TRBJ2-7	CASSERTGTYEQYF	TGTGCCAGCAGCGAGAGGACAGGCACCTACGAGCAGTACTTC
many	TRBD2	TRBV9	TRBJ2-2	CASSVSPSGSTGELFF	TGTGCCAGCAGCGTATCCCCTAGCGGGAGTACCGGGGAGCTGTTTTTT
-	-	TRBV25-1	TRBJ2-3	CASSATRVGDTQYF	TGTGCCAGCAGTGCCACCCGTGTGGGAGATACGCAGTATTTT
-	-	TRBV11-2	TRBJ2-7	CASSLGRDRINYEQYF	TGTGCCAGCAGCCTAGGGCGCGACAGGATCAACTACGAGCAGTACTTC
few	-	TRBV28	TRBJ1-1	CASSLSGALANPEAFF	TGTGCCAGCAGTTTGTCAGGGGCCCTGGCCAACCCTGAAGCTTTCTTT
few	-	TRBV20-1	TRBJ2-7	CSAGGVRPYEQYF	TGCAGTGCAGGAGGGGTTCGACCCTACGAGCAGTACTTC
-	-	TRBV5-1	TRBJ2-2	CASSLVAGAAGELFF	TGCGCCAGCAGCTTGGTGGCAGGGGCGGCCGGGGAGCTGTTTTTT
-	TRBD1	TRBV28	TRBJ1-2	CASSLGTGGEGNYGYTF	TGTGCCAGCAGCCTCGGGACAGGTGGGGAGGGTAACTATGGCTACACCTTC
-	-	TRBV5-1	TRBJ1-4	CASSRDVVTNEKLFF	TGCGCCAGCAGCCGTGACGTTGTAACTAATGAAAAACTGTTTTTT
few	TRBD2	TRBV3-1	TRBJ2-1	CASSQGGREGSYNEQFF	TGTGCCAGCAGCCAAGGAGGTCGGGAGGGCTCCTACAATGAGCAGTTCTTC
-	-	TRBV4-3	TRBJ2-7	CASSQDLREAGNYEQYF	TGCGCCAGCAGCCAAGATCTTAGAGAGGCAGGGAACTACGAGCAGTACTTC
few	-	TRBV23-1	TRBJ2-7	CASSQSTATYEQYF	TGCGCCAGCAGTCAATCGACGGCTACCTACGAGCAGTACTTC